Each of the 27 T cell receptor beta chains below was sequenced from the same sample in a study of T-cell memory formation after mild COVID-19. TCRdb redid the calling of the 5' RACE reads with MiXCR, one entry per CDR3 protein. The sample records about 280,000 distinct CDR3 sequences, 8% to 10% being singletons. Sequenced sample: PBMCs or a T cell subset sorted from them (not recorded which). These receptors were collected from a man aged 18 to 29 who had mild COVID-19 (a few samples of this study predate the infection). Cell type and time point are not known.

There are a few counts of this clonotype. In DNA form, the CDR3 reads TGCGCCAGCAGCTTGGAAGGATACCAGGCGGATACGCAGTATTTT. The encoded protein is CASSLEGYQADTQYF. The gene calls are TRBV5-1 and TRBJ2-3; D unclear. The CDR3 consists of 15 residues. V lost 0 bases and J lost 6, with 14 bases in between. CDR1 is SGHRS and CDR2 is YFSETQ in the germline V gene.

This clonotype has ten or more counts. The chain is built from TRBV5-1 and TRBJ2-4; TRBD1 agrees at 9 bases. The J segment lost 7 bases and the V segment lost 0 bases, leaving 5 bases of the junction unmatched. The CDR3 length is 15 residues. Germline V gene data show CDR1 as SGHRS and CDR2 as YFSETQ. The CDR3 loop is CASSLVGTGKNIQYF. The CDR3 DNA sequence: TGCGCCAGCAGCTTGGTTGGGACAGGGAAGAACATTCAGTACTTC.

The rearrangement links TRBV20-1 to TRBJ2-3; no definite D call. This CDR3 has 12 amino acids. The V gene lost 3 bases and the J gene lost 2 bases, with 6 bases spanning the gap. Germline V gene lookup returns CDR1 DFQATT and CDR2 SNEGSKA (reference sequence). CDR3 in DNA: TGCAGTGCTAGGACTGTCACAGATACGCAGTATTTT. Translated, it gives CSARTVTDTQYF.

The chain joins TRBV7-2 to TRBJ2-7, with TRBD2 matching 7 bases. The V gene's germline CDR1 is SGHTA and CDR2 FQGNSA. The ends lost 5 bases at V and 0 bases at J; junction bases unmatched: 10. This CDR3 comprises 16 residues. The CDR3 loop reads CASSNPGGRTSYEQYF. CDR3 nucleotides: TGTGCCAGCAGCAACCCGGGGGGACGGACCTCCTACGAGCAGTACTTC.

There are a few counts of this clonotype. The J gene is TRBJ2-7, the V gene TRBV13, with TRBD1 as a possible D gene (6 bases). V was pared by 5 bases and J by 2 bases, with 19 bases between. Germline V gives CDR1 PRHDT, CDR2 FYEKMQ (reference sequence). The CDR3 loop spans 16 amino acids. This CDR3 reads CASSPRPGTTAYEQYF. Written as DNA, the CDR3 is TGTGCCAGCAGCCCTAGGCCCGGGACAACAGCCTACGAGCAGTACTTC.

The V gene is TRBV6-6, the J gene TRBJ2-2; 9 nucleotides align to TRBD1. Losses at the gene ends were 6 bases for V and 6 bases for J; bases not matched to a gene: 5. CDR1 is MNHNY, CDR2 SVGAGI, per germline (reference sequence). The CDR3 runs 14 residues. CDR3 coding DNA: TGTGCCAGCAGGGGGGACAGGGCCCCCGGGGAGCTGTTTTTT. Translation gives CASRGDRAPGELFF.

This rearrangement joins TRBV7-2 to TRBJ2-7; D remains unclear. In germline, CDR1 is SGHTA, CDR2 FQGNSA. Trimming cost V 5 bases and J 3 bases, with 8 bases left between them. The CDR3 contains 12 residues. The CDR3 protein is CASSNLGYEQYF. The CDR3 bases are TGTGCCAGCAGCAACCTAGGCTACGAGCAGTACTTC. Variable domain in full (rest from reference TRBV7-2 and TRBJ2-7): GAGVSQSPSNKVTEKGKDVELRCDPISGHTALYWYRQSLGQGLEFLIYFQGNSAPDKSGLPSDRFSAERTGGSVSTLTIQRTQQEDSAVYLCASSNLGYEQYFGPGTRLTVT.

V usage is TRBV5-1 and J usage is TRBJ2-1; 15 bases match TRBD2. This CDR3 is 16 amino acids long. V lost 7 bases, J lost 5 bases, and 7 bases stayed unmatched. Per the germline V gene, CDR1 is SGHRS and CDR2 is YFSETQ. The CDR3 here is CASDLGLAGGHNEQFF. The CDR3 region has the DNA TGCGCCAGCGACCTCGGACTAGCGGGGGGGCACAATGAGCAGTTCTTC.

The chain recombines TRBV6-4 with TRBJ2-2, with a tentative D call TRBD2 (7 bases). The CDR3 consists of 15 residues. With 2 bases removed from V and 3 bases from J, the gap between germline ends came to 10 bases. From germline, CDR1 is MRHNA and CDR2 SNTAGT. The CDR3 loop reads CASSDGGADTGELFF. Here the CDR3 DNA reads TGTGCCAGCAGTGACGGGGGGGCCGACACCGGGGAGCTGTTTTTT.

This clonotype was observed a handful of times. The CDR3 coding sequence is TGCGCCAGCAGCCTCGGGACAGAACTTCATTCACCCCTCCACTTT. This translates into CASSLGTELHSPLHF. The rearrangement uses TRBV5-1 and TRBJ1-6; 7 nucleotides agree with TRBD1. The V segment lost 4 bases and the J segment 8 bases; nucleotides outside the gene matches: 9. CDR1 and CDR2 (germline): SGHRS, YFSETQ. The CDR3 covers 15 residues.

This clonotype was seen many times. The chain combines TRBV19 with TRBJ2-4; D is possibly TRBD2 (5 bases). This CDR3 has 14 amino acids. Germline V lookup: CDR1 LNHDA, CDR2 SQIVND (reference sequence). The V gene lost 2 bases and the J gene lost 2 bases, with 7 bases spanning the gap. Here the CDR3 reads CASSITGSKNIQYF. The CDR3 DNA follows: TGTGCCAGTAGTATAACGGGATCCAAAAACATTCAGTACTTC.

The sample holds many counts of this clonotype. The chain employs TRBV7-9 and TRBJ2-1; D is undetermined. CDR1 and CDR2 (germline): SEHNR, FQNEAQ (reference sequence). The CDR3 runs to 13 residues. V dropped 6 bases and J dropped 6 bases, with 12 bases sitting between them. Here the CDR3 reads CASRFEVINEQFF. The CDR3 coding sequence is TGTGCCAGCAGGTTCGAAGTGATCAATGAGCAGTTCTTC.

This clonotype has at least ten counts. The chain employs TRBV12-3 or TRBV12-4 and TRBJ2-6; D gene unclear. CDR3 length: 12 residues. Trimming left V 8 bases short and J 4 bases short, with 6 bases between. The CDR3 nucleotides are TGTGCCAGCGTTAGGGGGGCCAACGTCCTGACTTTC. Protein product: CASVRGANVLTF.

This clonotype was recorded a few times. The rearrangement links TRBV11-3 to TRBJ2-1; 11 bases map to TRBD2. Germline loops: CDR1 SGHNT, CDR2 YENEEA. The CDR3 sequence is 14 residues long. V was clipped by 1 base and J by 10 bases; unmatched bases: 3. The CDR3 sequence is CASSLGLAGTEQFF. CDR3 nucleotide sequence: TGTGCCAGCAGCTTAGGACTAGCGGGGACCGAGCAGTTCTTC.

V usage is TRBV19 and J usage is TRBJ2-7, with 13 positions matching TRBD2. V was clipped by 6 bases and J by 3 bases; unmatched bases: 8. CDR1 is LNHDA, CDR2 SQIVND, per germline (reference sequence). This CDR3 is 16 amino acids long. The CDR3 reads CASSETSGGPVYEQYF. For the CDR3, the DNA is TGTGCCAGTAGCGAGACTAGCGGGGGGCCTGTCTACGAGCAGTACTTC.

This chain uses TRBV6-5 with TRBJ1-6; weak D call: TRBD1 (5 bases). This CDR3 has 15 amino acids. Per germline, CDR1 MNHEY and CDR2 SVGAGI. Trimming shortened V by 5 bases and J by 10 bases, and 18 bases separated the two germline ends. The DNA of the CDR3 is TGTGCCAGCAGTCACGTATCGGGGTGGGACTCACCCCTCCACTTT. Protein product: CASSHVSGWDSPLHF.

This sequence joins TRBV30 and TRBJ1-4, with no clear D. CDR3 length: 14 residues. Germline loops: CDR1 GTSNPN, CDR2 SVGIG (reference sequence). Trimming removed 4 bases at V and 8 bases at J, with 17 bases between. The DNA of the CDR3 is TGTGCCTGGACCGTGGGAGGAGGAGTCGAAAAACTGTTTTTT. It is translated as CAWTVGGGVEKLFF.

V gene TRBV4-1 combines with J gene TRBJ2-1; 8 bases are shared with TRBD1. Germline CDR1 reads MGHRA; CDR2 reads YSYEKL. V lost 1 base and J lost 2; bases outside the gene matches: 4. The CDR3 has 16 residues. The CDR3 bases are TGCGCCAGCAGCCAAGCGCAGGGGGCCACCTACAATGAGCAGTTCTTC. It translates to CASSQAQGATYNEQFF.

The CDR3 DNA reads TGTGCCAGCAGTCCATTCCCCTCAGGATTTAACTATGGCTACACCTTC. This gives the protein CASSPFPSGFNYGYTF. The chain links TRBV6-2 or TRBV6-3 to TRBJ1-2, with D hard to call. There are 16 residues in the CDR3. Between the trimmed V and J ends, which lost 5 bases and 1 base, there was a span of 17 bases. Looked up from germline, CDR1 is MNHEY and CDR2 is SVGEGT.

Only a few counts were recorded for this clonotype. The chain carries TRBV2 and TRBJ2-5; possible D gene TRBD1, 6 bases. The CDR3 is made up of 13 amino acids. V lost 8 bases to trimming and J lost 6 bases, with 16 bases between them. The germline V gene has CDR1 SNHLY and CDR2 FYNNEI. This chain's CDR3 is CASLQGPRQTQYF. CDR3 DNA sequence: TGTGCCAGCCTCCAGGGGCCGAGGCAGACCCAGTACTTC.

As DNA, the CDR3 is TGTGCCAGCAGCACTAGTGATGGAGATTACGAGCAGTACTTC. Translating gives CASSTSDGDYEQYF. The chain uses TRBV12-3 or TRBV12-4 and TRBJ2-7, with a weak D call TRBD2 (5 bases). This CDR3 has 14 residues. V lost 6 bases to trimming and J lost 4 bases, with 16 bases between them.

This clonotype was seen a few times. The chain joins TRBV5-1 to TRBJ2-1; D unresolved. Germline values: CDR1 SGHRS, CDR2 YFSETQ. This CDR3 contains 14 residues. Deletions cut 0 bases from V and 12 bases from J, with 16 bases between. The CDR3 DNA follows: TGCGCCAGCAGCTTGGGGGATGTTTTGCACGGGCAGTTCTTC. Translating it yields CASSLGDVLHGQFF.

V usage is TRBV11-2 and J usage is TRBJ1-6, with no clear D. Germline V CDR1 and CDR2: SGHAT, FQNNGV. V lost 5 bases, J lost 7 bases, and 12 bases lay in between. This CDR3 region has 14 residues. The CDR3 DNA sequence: TGTGCCAGCAGCCTACGGGTCACCAATTCACCCCTCCACTTT. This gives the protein CASSLRVTNSPLHF.

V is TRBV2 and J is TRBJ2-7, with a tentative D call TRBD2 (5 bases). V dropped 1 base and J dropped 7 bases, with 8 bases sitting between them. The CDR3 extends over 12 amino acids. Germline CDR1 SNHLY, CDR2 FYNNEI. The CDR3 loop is CASSEEPGEQYF. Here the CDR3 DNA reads TGTGCCAGCAGTGAAGAGCCGGGGGAGCAGTACTTC. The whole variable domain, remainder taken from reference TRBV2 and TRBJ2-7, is EPEVTQTPSHQVTQMGQEVILRCVPISNHLYFYWYRQILGQKVEFLVSFYNNEISEKSEIFDDQFSVERPDGSNFTLKIRSTKLEDSAMYFCASSEEPGEQYFGPGTRLTVT.

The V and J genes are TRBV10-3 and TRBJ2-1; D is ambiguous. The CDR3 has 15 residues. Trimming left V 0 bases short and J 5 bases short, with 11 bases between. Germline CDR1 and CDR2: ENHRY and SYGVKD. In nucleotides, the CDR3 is TGTGCCATCAGTGAGTCGAAGGCTACCGACAATGAGCAGTTCTTC. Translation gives CAISESKATDNEQFF.

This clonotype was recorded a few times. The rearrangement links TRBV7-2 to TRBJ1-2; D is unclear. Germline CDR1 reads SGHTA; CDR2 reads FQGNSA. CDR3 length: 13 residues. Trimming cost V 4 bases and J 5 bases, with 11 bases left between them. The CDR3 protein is CASSWQSIYGYTF. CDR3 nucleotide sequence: TGTGCCAGCAGCTGGCAGAGTATTTATGGCTACACCTTC.

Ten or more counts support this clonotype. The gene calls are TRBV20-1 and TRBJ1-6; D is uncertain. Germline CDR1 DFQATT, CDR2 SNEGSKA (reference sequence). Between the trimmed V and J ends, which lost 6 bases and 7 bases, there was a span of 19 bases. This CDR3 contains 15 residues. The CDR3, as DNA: TGCAGTGCCAGGCCTCTGGGTGGCCGGAATTCACCCCTCCACTTT. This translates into CSARPLGGRNSPLHF.